This T cell receptor beta chain is from a study of cytomegalovirus exposure and HLA in healthy donors. J was trimmed by 5 bases and V by 2 bases; bases with no gene match: 10. The CDR3 is made up of 17 amino acids. Germline values: CDR1 MDHEN, CDR2 SYDVKM. Measured with immunoSEQ multiplex PCR; TCRdb has only the in-frame clones, and not every one. The sample records about 88,000 clones, approximately 88% being singletons. General study results and limits: In a later analysis, first-cohort TCR clusters were found to tend to co-occur in the 100 to 150 validation repertoires. Rare sequences made up most TCRs, while some public TCRs were found in many donors. Cytomegalovirus association was listed for about 180 TCR beta chains.

In this sample, this clone turned up a few times. Antigen unknown. The source material was PBMCs. The chain carries TRBV28 and TRBJ1-5; 9 bases agree with TRBD1. The receptor was derived from a woman under 30 in good health and CMV-seropositive. In DNA, the CDR3 is TGTGCCAGCAGTTTAGACAGGACAGGGGTGCCATATCAGCCCCAGCATTTT. It yields the protein CASSLDRTGVPYQPQHF.